One and the same sample provided the 4 T cell receptor beta chains below, sequenced in a study of vaccination and CD4 T cells after COVID-19. CD4+ T cells that had been cultured provided DNA sequenced with the Oncomine TCR Beta short-read assay. One entry per CDR3 protein results from TCRdb running MiXCR on the PCR reads. The sample contains more than 12,000 distinct CDR3 sequences, about 55% of which appear only once. As to treatment: approximately nine-day PBMC culture with coronavirus spike peptide pools or control peptides (ViraFEST assay). These TCRs are of unknown antigen specificity. The material sequenced was CD4+ T cells from blood, cultured in vitro. The receptors come from a human donor who had recovered from COVID-19.

The V gene is TRBV10-3, the J gene TRBJ2-5; D uncertain. Trimming removed 6 bases at V and 2 bases at J, with 13 bases between. Germline CDR1 ENHRY, CDR2 SYGVKD. CDR3 length: 14 residues. CDR3 sequence (DNA): TGTGCCATCAGCGTGACTGCAAGTCAAGAGACCCAGTACTTC. Translation gives CAISVTASQETQYF.

This clonotype was counted between two and nine times. The genes are TRBV20-1 and TRBJ2-5, with D uncertain. The CDR3 is 11 residues long. Deletions cut 2 bases from V and 1 base from J, with 2 bases between. The germline CDR1 and CDR2 sequences are DFQATT and SNEGSKA (reference sequence). The CDR3: CSARLQETQYF. CDR3 coding DNA: TGCAGTGCTAGACTCCAAGAGACCCAGTACTTC.

The rearrangement uses TRBV7-9 and TRBJ2-7, with D perhaps matching TRBD1 (6 bases). Germline V gives CDR1 SEHNR, CDR2 FQNEAQ (reference sequence). There are 14 residues in the CDR3. Trimming took off 6 bases at V and 2 bases at J, with 14 bases between the two ends. CDR3 DNA: TGTGCCAGCAGGGGGGCCGGAGGAACCTACGAGCAGTACTTC. Protein product: CASRGAGGTYEQYF.

The chain has TRBV24-1 and TRBJ1-2, with TRBD1 as a possible D gene (6 bases). Germline CDR1 and CDR2: KGHDR and SFDVKD. V was shortened by 2 bases and J by 7 bases, with 10 bases between the two germline ends. The CDR3 totals 13 residues. The CDR3 DNA is TGTGCCACCAGTGATTGGACAGAGGGTGGCTACACCTTC. Protein sequence: CATSDWTEGGYTF.